This TCR beta chain was recorded in a study of T cells in narcolepsy. Clones were sequenced by immunoSEQ multiplex PCR, and TCRdb holds only the in-frame ones, with some missing. This sample yields approximately 16,000 clones, of which around 77% are seen a single time; 14% to 15% belongs to the top ten. The origin of this receptor is a human donor with narcolepsy. The specimen was CD45RA- memory CD8+ T cells from PBMCs.

CDR3 nucleotide sequence: TGTGCCAGCAGCTTGGGAGGGGGTCACCACGAGCAGTACTTC. It is translated as CASSLGGGHHEQYF. J is TRBJ2-7 and V is TRBV5-8; TRBD1 might be the D (6 bases). CDR1 and CDR2 from the germline V gene are SGHTS and YDEGEE. The CDR3 covers 14 residues. V dropped 0 bases and J dropped 5 bases, with 12 bases sitting between them.